The 2 T cell receptor beta chains below were found in one sample sequenced in a study of blood T cell repertoires in COVID-19. The table came from immunoSEQ multiplex PCR; TCRdb's copy has only in-frame clones and leaves some out. The table records roughly 150,000 clones, about nine tenths of them present only once. Sequenced input: peripheral blood. The receptors here all came from a woman aged 70 to 79 with acute or convalescent COVID-19.

The V and J genes are TRBV19 and TRBJ2-3; a possible D gene is TRBD2 (6 bases). V dropped 5 bases and J dropped 6 bases, with 15 bases sitting between them. The germline CDR1 and CDR2 sequences are LNHDA and SQIVND (reference sequence). The CDR3 contains 14 residues. In nucleotides, the CDR3 is TGTGCCAGTAGTCATTCCCTAGCGCGGGATACGCAGTATTTT. It encodes CASSHSLARDTQYF.

The rearrangement links TRBV3-1 (or the pseudogene TRBV3-2) to TRBJ2-5; 13 bases agree with TRBD2. V lost 4 bases and J lost 5; bases outside the gene matches: 7. Germline CDR1 and CDR2: LGHDT and YNNKEL (reference sequence). The CDR3 length is 16 residues. In DNA form, the CDR3 reads TGTGCCAGCAGCCCGGGACTAGCGGGGAACAGGGAGACCCAGTACTTC. Translated: CASSPGLAGNRETQYF.